This T cell receptor beta chain was recorded in a study of cytomegalovirus exposure and HLA in healthy donors. General study points: In a later analysis, compared with equally common non-associated chains, HLA-associated beta chains were more expanded.

A multiplex PCR was run with 60 Vbeta primers and 13 Jbeta primers. The assay was immunoSEQ multiplex PCR, and TCRdb's table has in-frame clones only and misses some. The sample contains about 140,000 clones, approximately 70% of which appear only once. Worth noting for this clone: No antigen is known for it.

Material: PBMCs. The sequence came from a human donor in good health.

The CDR3 DNA is TGTGCCAGCAGCCGACAAGACAGGGTCCCCCCCGGGGAGCTGTTTTTT. This sequence encodes CASSRQDRVPPGELFF. V gene TRBV7-9 combines with J gene TRBJ2-2, with 7 bases identical to TRBD1. With V trimmed by 5 bases and J by 6 bases, 12 bases remained unmatched. This CDR3 spans 16 amino acids. Germline CDR1 SEHNR, CDR2 FQNEAQ (reference sequence).